Listed below are T cell receptor beta chains from one sample, sequenced in a study of cytomegalovirus exposure and HLA in healthy donors. Here immunoSEQ multiplex PCR was the method, and the copy in TCRdb shows in-frame clones only, minus some. Of 180,000 or so clones listed, around 80% are singletons. Sequences were obtained from PBMCs. The receptors were sampled from a man between 18 and 29 years old in good health and CMV-seronegative. Each CDR3 is given with its conserved first and last residue. Fields, in order: V gene, J gene, clone size, D gene, CDR3 protein, CDR3 DNA. The D gene is left open where the match is weak. Size values are once, few and many counts, or a class for expanded clones, and some rows have none.

TRBV28	TRBJ1-2	NA	TRBD1	CASSYRDRGHVDYGYTF	TGTGCCAGCAGTTACCGGGACAGGGGGCATGTAGACTATGGCTACACCTTC
TRBV2	TRBJ2-3	NA	NA	CASSEAVAVFPDTQYF	TGTGCCAGCAGTGAAGCGGTCGCGGTTTTTCCAGATACGCAGTATTTT
TRBV7-9	TRBJ2-5	once	TRBD2	CASSSFPGLAGGVQETQYF	TGTGCCAGCAGCTCCTTTCCGGGACTAGCGGGAGGGGTCCAAGAGACCCAGTACTTC
TRBV28	TRBJ1-4	NA	NA	CASSFQYEKLFF	TGTGCCAGCAGTTTCCAGTATGAAAAACTGTTTTTT
TRBV2	TRBJ1-1	NA	TRBD1	CASRSGQGAAEAFF	TGTGCCAGCAGATCGGGACAGGGGGCGGCTGAAGCTTTCTTT
TRBV27	TRBJ2-1	NA	NA	CASSFPGNRDSSYNEQFF	TGTGCCAGCAGCTTCCCGGGAAACCGGGATAGCTCCTACAATGAGCAGTTCTTC
TRBV5-5	TRBJ1-2	NA	TRBD1	CASSIGQGLDYGYTF	TGTGCCAGCAGCATCGGACAGGGGTTAGACTATGGCTACACCTTC
TRBV19	TRBJ2-5	NA	NA	CASSTFRAGRETQYF	TGTGCCAGTAGTACCTTCCGGGCCGGGAGAGAGACCCAGTACTTC
TRBV2	TRBJ2-7	NA	TRBD2	CASSDSSGLYEQYF	TGTGCCAGCAGTGATTCTAGCGGGCTCTACGAGCAGTACTTC
TRBV6-5	TRBJ1-6	NA	NA	CASRQTGTTSPLHF	TGTGCCAGCAGGCAGACAGGCACCACTTCACCCCTCCACTTT
TRBV27	TRBJ1-1	NA	TRBD1	CASSLRGGQANTEAFF	TGTGCCAGCAGTTTACGAGGGGGACAGGCGAACACTGAAGCTTTCTTT
TRBV6-6	TRBJ2-2	once	NA	CAITGAGLVGELFF	TGTGCCATTACTGGAGCAGGGTTGGTCGGGGAGCTGTTTTTT
TRBV5-1	TRBJ2-5	NA	TRBD2	CASRSGASGRSDQETQYF	TGCGCCAGCAGAAGCGGGGCTAGCGGGAGGTCGGACCAAGAGACCCAGTACTTC
TRBV25-1	TRBJ2-7	NA	NA	CASSEYRAASEQYF	TGTGCCAGCAGTGAATACCGCGCGGCCAGCGAGCAGTACTTC
TRBV6-5	TRBJ2-1	NA	NA	CASAGGRDNDEQFF	TGTGCCAGCGCCGGGGGGAGGGACAACGATGAGCAGTTCTTC
TRBV9	TRBJ1-2	NA	TRBD1	CASSTSPGQGANYGYTF	TGTGCCAGCAGTACTAGCCCGGGACAGGGGGCGAACTATGGCTACACCTTC
TRBV9	TRBJ1-5	NA	NA	CASSGPGINQPQHF	TGTGCCAGCAGCGGTCCGGGGATCAATCAGCCCCAGCATTTT
TRBV30	TRBJ2-2	few	NA	CAWSLAGVNTGELFF	TGTGCCTGGTCCCTTGCGGGCGTGAACACCGGGGAGCTGTTTTTT
TRBV9	TRBJ1-1	NA	NA	CASSVGSEAFF	TGTGCCAGCAGCGTAGGCAGTGAAGCTTTCTTT
TRBV9	TRBJ1-6	once	NA	CASSSTGSSYNSPLHF	TGTGCCAGCAGCTCCACAGGGAGCTCCTATAATTCACCCCTCCACTTT
TRBV5-1	TRBJ2-1	NA	TRBD2	CASSLVLAGAYNEQFF	TGCGCCAGCAGCTTGGTGCTAGCGGGAGCCTACAATGAGCAGTTCTTC
TRBV7-2	TRBJ2-2	NA	NA	CASSPNGSGGELFF	TGTGCCAGCAGCCCCAACGGGAGTGGGGGGGAGCTGTTTTTT
TRBV6-1	TRBJ1-6	once	TRBD1	CASRPDRANSPLHF	TGTGCCAGCAGACCGGACAGGGCAAATTCACCCCTCCACTTT
TRBV14	TRBJ2-7	NA	NA	CASSQLASFEQYF	TGTGCCAGCAGCCAACTAGCGAGTTTCGAGCAGTACTTC
TRBV7-7	TRBJ2-5	NA	TRBD2	CASSSASGSQEAQYF	TGTGCTAGCAGCTCAGCTAGCGGAAGTCAAGAGGCCCAGTACTTC
TRBV19	TRBJ2-2	NA	TRBD1	CASSMGQGAGTGELFF	TGTGCCAGTAGTATGGGACAGGGGGCGGGAACCGGGGAGCTGTTTTTT
TRBV15	TRBJ1-1	NA	NA	CATSSLRSEAFF	TGTGCCACCAGCAGCCTACGGAGTGAAGCTTTCTTT
TRBV29-1	TRBJ1-1	few	NA	CSVEAPRPGGRTEAFF	TGCAGCGTTGAAGCCCCTCGCCCGGGGGGACGCACTGAAGCTTTCTTT
TRBV5-1	TRBJ1-5	NA	NA	CASSRGGAQPQHF	TGCGCCAGCAGCCGTGGGGGGGCTCAGCCCCAGCATTTT
TRBV9	TRBJ1-1	NA	NA	CASSVGPRIEAEAFF	TGTGCCAGCAGCGTAGGCCCCCGCATAGAGGCCGAAGCTTTCTTT
TRBV7-6	TRBJ2-7	NA	TRBD2	CASSPTSGPSYEQYF	TGTGCCAGCAGCCCCACTAGCGGGCCCTCCTACGAGCAGTACTTC
TRBV6-6	TRBJ1-3	few	NA	CASSPEGVGNTIYF	TGTGCCAGCAGTCCCGAGGGGGTCGGAAACACCATATATTTT
TRBV19	TRBJ2-3	NA	NA	CASSILGGSTDTQYF	TGTGCCAGTAGTATACTCGGCGGTTCCACAGATACGCAGTATTTT
TRBV10-3	TRBJ2-2	NA	NA	CAITPGTLYTGELFF	TGTGCCATCACTCCCGGGACACTCTACACCGGGGAGCTGTTTTTT
TRBV2	TRBJ1-1	NA	NA	CASSGRYDEAFF	TGTGCCAGCAGTGGGAGGTACGATGAAGCTTTCTTT
TRBV6-6	TRBJ2-3	NA	NA	CASRTGLNTQYF	TGTGCCAGCCGGACGGGATTAAATACGCAGTATTTT
TRBV4-2	TRBJ1-2	NA	TRBD1	CASSQQTGEGGYTF	TGTGCCAGCAGTCAGCAGACAGGGGAAGGGGGCTACACCTTC
TRBV6-1	TRBJ2-2	NA	NA	CASKAGNTGELFF	TGTGCCAGCAAGGCGGGAAACACCGGGGAGCTGTTTTTT
TRBV5-1	TRBJ2-2	few	NA	CASSLKGVTSNTGELFF	TGCGCCAGCAGCTTGAAGGGGGTGACATCGAACACCGGGGAGCTGTTTTTT
TRBV6-5	TRBJ1-1	NA	NA	CASSLNRNTEAFF	TGTGCCAGCAGCCTGAATAGGAACACTGAAGCTTTCTTT
TRBV30	TRBJ2-7	NA	NA	CAWSVGSYEQYF	TGTGCCTGGAGTGTGGGCAGCTACGAGCAGTACTTC
TRBV7-2	TRBJ1-1	NA	NA	CASSPQQLSNTEAFF	TGTGCCAGCAGCCCCCAACAGTTATCCAACACTGAAGCTTTCTTT
TRBV19	TRBJ2-7	NA	TRBD1	CASTPRPGTGALVQYF	TGTGCCAGTACCCCAAGGCCGGGGACAGGCGCACTGGTGCAGTACTTC
TRBV19	TRBJ1-2	NA	NA	CASSINRSYGYTF	TGTGCCAGTAGTATTAACAGGAGCTATGGCTACACCTTC
TRBV2	TRBJ2-5	NA	NA	CASSAGATGTQYF	TGTGCCAGCAGCGCGGGAGCGACAGGGACCCAGTACTTC
TRBV11-1	TRBJ2-3	NA	NA	CASSPLRGAVDTQYF	TGTGCCAGCAGTCCGCTTCGGGGAGCGGTAGATACGCAGTATTTT
TRBV19	TRBJ1-1	NA	NA	CASSHRGTEAFF	TGTGCCAGTAGTCATAGGGGCACTGAAGCTTTCTTT
TRBV7-3	TRBJ2-1	NA	TRBD2	CSSSSSTSGDYNEQFF	TGTTCCAGCAGCTCCTCGACTAGCGGGGACTACAATGAGCAGTTCTTC
TRBV27	TRBJ1-2	NA	TRBD1	CASTRGGGYGYTF	TGTGCCAGCACTCGAGGGGGCGGCTATGGCTACACCTTC
TRBV27	TRBJ1-5	NA	NA	CASSSDRWNQPQHF	TGTGCCAGCAGCTCTGACAGGTGGAATCAGCCCCAGCATTTT
TRBV2	TRBJ2-7	NA	NA	CASAEVSYEQYF	TGTGCCAGCGCAGAGGTCAGCTACGAGCAGTACTTC
TRBV9	TRBJ1-1	NA	NA	CATWLGPTEAFF	TGTGCCACCTGGCTTGGGCCCACTGAAGCTTTCTTT
TRBV19	TRBJ1-2	NA	NA	CASKPQQGGYGYTF	TGTGCCAGTAAACCCCAACAGGGTGGCTATGGCTACACCTTC